One sample yielded the 10 T cell receptor beta chains listed below, sequenced in a study of shared clonotypes between healthy human individuals. Method: immunoSEQ multiplex PCR; TCRdb's copy keeps in-frame clones and lacks some. The sample lists around 1.9 million clones, 85% to 95% occurring once. CD45RO-negative, CCR7-positively selected cells formed the naive CD8 fraction, excluding terminally differentiated effector memory CD45RA+ cells. The sample was naive CD8+ T cells from PBMCs. The receptors were gathered from a young man in good health. Some clones in this sample may be carry-over from other donors' samples.

The chain links TRBV7-8 to TRBJ2-7, with TRBD1 identical over 8 bases. V gave up 4 bases and J gave up 5 bases; unmatched junction bases: 7. Germline V gene sequence: CDR1 SGHVS, CDR2 FQNEAQ. CDR3 length equals 14 residues. DNA for the CDR3: TGTGCCAGCAGCTCCAGGACAGGGTCCCACGAGCAGTACTTC. It yields the protein CASSSRTGSHEQYF. Looking up the rest from reference TRBV7-8 and TRBJ2-7 gives the full variable domain: GAGVSQSPRYKVAKRGQDVALRCDPISGHVSLFWYQQALGQGPEFLTYFQNEAQLDKSGLPSDRFFAERPEGSVSTLKIQRTQQEDSAVYLCASSSRTGSHEQYFGPGTRLTVT.

This chain uses TRBV28 with TRBJ1-2; 7 nucleotides agree with TRBD1. CDR1 is MDHEN, CDR2 SYDVKM, per germline. The CDR3 has 14 residues. The V and J ends lost 5 bases and 4 bases, in that order; junction bases with no gene match: 7. Here the CDR3 DNA reads TGTGCCAGCAGTCACCGGGACAGTCCCTATGGCTACACCTTC. It specifies CASSHRDSPYGYTF.

This chain joins TRBV9 and TRBJ2-2; TRBD2 matches 8 bases. This CDR3 has 17 residues. With V trimmed by 4 bases and J by 5 bases, 13 bases remained unmatched. Germline V CDR1 and CDR2: SGDLS, YYNGEE. CDR3 loop: CASSPWRVAGFTGELFF. CDR3 nucleotide sequence: TGTGCCAGCAGCCCATGGAGGGTAGCGGGATTTACCGGGGAGCTGTTTTTT.

The V gene is TRBV29-1, the J gene TRBJ2-3, with D unresolved. CDR1 and CDR2 from the germline V gene are SQVTM and ANQGSEA. V was shortened by 2 bases and J by 2 bases, with 14 bases between the two germline ends. This CDR3 has 15 amino acids. CDR3 loop: CSVEQGSLPTDTQYF. In DNA, the CDR3 is TGCAGCGTTGAACAAGGCAGCTTACCCACAGATACGCAGTATTTT.

The genes are TRBV27 and TRBJ2-7; no reliable D call. The CDR3 sequence is 14 residues long. Germline V gene sequence: CDR1 MNHEY, CDR2 SMNVEV (reference sequence). Deletions cut 5 bases from V and 6 bases from J, with 17 bases between. The CDR3 sequence: CASSPLRRVPEQYF. In nucleotides, the CDR3 is TGTGCCAGCAGTCCGCTACGACGAGTCCCCGAGCAGTACTTC.

The chain is built from TRBV27 and TRBJ2-7; 7 bases align to TRBD2. J gave up 4 bases and V 4 bases, and 4 bases lay outside the gene matches. CDR1 and CDR2 (germline): MNHEY, SMNVEV (reference sequence). This CDR3 has 13 amino acids. The DNA of the CDR3 is TGTGCCAGCAGTTGGGGGGGAGGATACGAGCAGTACTTC. This codes for CASSWGGGYEQYF.

This clone was picked up one time. The rearrangement joins TRBV6-4 to TRBJ2-7, with TRBD2 matching over 7 bases. With 2 bases clipped from V and 7 bases from J, the junction kept 8 bases outside the gene matches. CDR1 and CDR2 from the germline V gene are MRHNA and SNTAGT. The CDR3 runs to 14 residues. This CDR3 is CASSDKGSGGEQYF. CDR3 coding DNA: TGTGCCAGCAGTGACAAGGGGTCGGGGGGAGAGCAGTACTTC.

V usage is TRBV5-1 and J usage is TRBJ2-7; 7 bases match TRBD1. J was trimmed by 3 bases and V by 4 bases; bases with no gene match: 13. This CDR3 spans 16 amino acids. From germline, CDR1 is SGHRS and CDR2 YFSETQ. This CDR3 reads CASSPPRDSGYYEQYF. Written as DNA, the CDR3 is TGCGCCAGCAGCCCGCCGAGGGACAGTGGTTACTACGAGCAGTACTTC.

The V and J genes are TRBV4-3 and TRBJ2-7, with D tentatively TRBD1 (6 bases). Trimming took off 0 bases at V and 0 bases at J, with 12 bases between the two ends. In germline, CDR1 is LGHNA, CDR2 YSLEER. The CDR3 runs to 16 residues. Here the CDR3 reads CASSQEQGHSSYEQYF. The CDR3 bases are TGCGCCAGCAGCCAAGAACAGGGACACAGCTCCTACGAGCAGTACTTC.

The rearrangement links TRBV14 to TRBJ2-7, with TRBD1 matching over 7 bases. Germline lookup yields CDR1 SGHDN and CDR2 FVKESK. CDR3 length: 15 residues. The V and J ends lost 1 base and 3 bases, in that order; junction bases with no gene match: 6. The CDR3 loop is CASSQGWAGGYEQYF. The CDR3 coding sequence is TGTGCCAGCAGCCAAGGGTGGGCAGGGGGCTACGAGCAGTACTTC.